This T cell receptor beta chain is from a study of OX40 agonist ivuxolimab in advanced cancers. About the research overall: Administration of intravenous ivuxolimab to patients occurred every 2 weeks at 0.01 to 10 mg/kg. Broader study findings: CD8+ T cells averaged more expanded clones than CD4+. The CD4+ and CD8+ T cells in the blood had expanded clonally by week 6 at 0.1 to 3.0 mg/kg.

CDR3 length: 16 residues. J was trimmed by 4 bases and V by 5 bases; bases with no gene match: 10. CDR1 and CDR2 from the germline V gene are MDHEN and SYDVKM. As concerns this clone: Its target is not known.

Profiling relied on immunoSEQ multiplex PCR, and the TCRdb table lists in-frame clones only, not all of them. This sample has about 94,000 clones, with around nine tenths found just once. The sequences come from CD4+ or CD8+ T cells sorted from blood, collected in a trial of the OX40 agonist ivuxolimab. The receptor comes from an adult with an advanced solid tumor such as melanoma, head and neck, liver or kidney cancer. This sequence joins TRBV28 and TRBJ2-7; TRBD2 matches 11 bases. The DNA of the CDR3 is TGTGCCAGCAGTCAGCCCCGGGCTAGCGGGAGGTACGAGCAGTACTTC. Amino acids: CASSQPRASGRYEQYF.